One and the same sample provided the 31 T cell receptor beta chains below, sequenced in a study of somatic mutations in cytotoxic T cells in rheumatoid arthritis. Method: immunoSEQ multiplex PCR; TCRdb's copy keeps in-frame clones and lacks some. Here the sample spans under 15,000 clones, 80% to 85% being singletons. The specimen was CD8+ T cells sorted from blood. The origin of the receptors is a woman aged 60-75 years in good health.

DNA for the CDR3: TGTGCCAGCAGCGATTGGGGGGGGTGGGGACCCCAGCATTTT. It codes for CASSDWGGWGPQHF. This chain uses TRBV5-6 with TRBJ1-5; TRBD1 might be the D (5 bases). Germline assignment: CDR1 SGHDT and CDR2 YYEEEE. Deletions cut 4 bases from V and 10 bases from J, with 18 bases between. The CDR3 contains 14 residues.

The chain couples TRBV11-2 to TRBJ2-5, with 7 bases fitting TRBD2. The CDR3 runs to 15 residues. J gave up 0 bases and V 5 bases, and 6 bases lay outside the gene matches. Germline V gene sequence: CDR1 SGHAT, CDR2 FQNNGV. CDR3 sequence reads: CASSPPLADQETQYF. The CDR3 nucleotides are TGTGCCAGCAGCCCCCCTCTAGCGGACCAAGAGACCCAGTACTTC.

The chain joins TRBV6-5 to TRBJ2-3, with 7 bases identical to TRBD2. Germline CDR1 MNHEY, CDR2 SVGAGI. The CDR3 extends over 15 amino acids. With 6 bases clipped from V and 6 bases from J, the junction kept 12 bases outside the gene matches. This CDR3 is CASSRAGTTADTQYF. DNA of the CDR3: TGTGCCAGCAGCCGCGCCGGGACTACCGCGGATACGCAGTATTTT.

This chain connects TRBV28 to TRBJ1-1; possibly TRBD1 for D (6 bases). The V and J ends lost 6 bases and 6 bases respectively, with 17 bases between them. CDR3 length: 14 residues. In germline, CDR1 is MDHEN, CDR2 SYDVKM. CDR3 amino acids: CASSLWGAGAEAFF. The CDR3 nucleotides are TGTGCCAGCAGCCTATGGGGGGCGGGGGCTGAAGCTTTCTTT.

This clone occurred once. J is TRBJ1-6 and V is TRBV5-3; maybe TRBD1 (6 bases). TRBV5-3 is an ORF, and what it does is uncertain. The V gene lost 8 bases and the J gene lost 9 bases, with 18 bases spanning the gap. CDR3 size: 14 residues. The CDR3 sequence is CASRGPTHLSPLHF. The CDR3 DNA reads as TGTGCCAGCAGGGGACCTACCCATCTTTCACCCCTCCACTTT.

CDR3 nucleotide sequence: TGTGCCAGCAGCATTAGCGGGGGGGCAGATACGCAGTATTTT. As protein: CASSISGGADTQYF. The rearrangement links TRBV14 to TRBJ2-3, with 11 bases identical to TRBD2. The germline V gene has CDR1 SGHDN and CDR2 FVKESK. The CDR3 is made up of 14 amino acids. V was clipped by 5 bases and J by 4 bases; unmatched bases: 2.

The rearrangement links TRBV9 to TRBJ1-1; D is uncertain. The CDR3 loop spans 14 amino acids. V was clipped by 0 bases and J by 2 bases, with 8 bases between them. Germline CDR1 is SGDLS and CDR2 is YYNGEE. The CDR3 DNA reads as TGTGCCAGCAGCGTAGTAGTTCAAAACACTGAAGCTTTCTTT. It yields the protein CASSVVVQNTEAFF.

V is TRBV27 and J is TRBJ2-3; TRBD1 is a possible D gene (6 bases). Germline CDR1 reads MNHEY; CDR2 reads SMNVEV (reference sequence). The CDR3 has 15 amino acids. The V end lost 3 bases, the J end lost 6 bases, and 16 bases lay between the germline ends. As DNA, the CDR3 is TGTGCCAGCAGTTTGTTCACAGGGTCGCTGGATACGCAGTATTTT. Amino acid sequence: CASSLFTGSLDTQYF.

The chain joins TRBV6-1 to TRBJ1-6, with 7 bases matching TRBD1. This CDR3 is built from 14 residues. Unmatched junction bases numbered 8, after V lost 0 bases and J lost 15 bases. Germline CDR1 reads MNHNS; CDR2 reads SASEGT. For the CDR3, the DNA is TGTGCCAGCAGTGAAGCTCCTCCTGCAGGGGGCCTCCACTTT. This encodes CASSEAPPAGGLHF.

The genes are TRBV5-1 and TRBJ2-2, with no clear D. V lost 4 bases and J lost 8, with 21 bases in between. The CDR3 has 16 amino acids. The germline gives CDR1 SGHRS, CDR2 YFSETQ. The CDR3 DNA reads TGCGCCAGCAGCCCAACCCGGCCTGAGCGCAGTGGGGAGCTGTTTTTT. Translating gives CASSPTRPERSGELFF.

V and J are TRBV14 and TRBJ2-6; tentatively, D is TRBD2 (6 bases). Germline values: CDR1 SGHDN, CDR2 FVKESK. The V end lost 4 bases, the J end lost 0 bases, and 10 bases lay between the germline ends. The CDR3 has 16 amino acids. CDR3 sequence (DNA): TGTGCCAGCAGCCTCGGGGGAACCTCTGGGGCCAACGTCCTGACTTTC. This codes for CASSLGGTSGANVLTF.

This sequence joins TRBV7-9 and TRBJ1-6; 9 bases line up with TRBD1. Per the germline V gene, CDR1 is SEHNR and CDR2 is FQNEAQ (reference sequence). The CDR3 spans 18 residues. J was trimmed by 0 bases and V by 5 bases; bases with no gene match: 8. CDR3 coding DNA: TGTGCCAGCAGCGTGCCGGGACAGGGAAGCTCCTATAATTCACCCCTCCACTTT. Amino acid sequence: CASSVPGQGSSYNSPLHF.

The rearrangement links TRBV10-3 to TRBJ2-3, with 12 bases aligning to TRBD2. V lost 5 bases, J lost 4 bases, and 4 bases stayed unmatched. The CDR3 spans 15 residues. Germline lookup yields CDR1 ENHRY and CDR2 SYGVKD. The CDR3 sequence is CAISSLAGGADTQYF. The DNA of the CDR3 is TGTGCCATCAGTTCTCTAGCGGGGGGGGCAGATACGCAGTATTTT.

The chain is built from TRBV19 and TRBJ1-2; D is undetermined. The germline V and J ends were trimmed by 5 bases and 4 bases, with 8 bases remaining between them. Looked up from germline, CDR1 is LNHDA and CDR2 is SQIVND (reference sequence). The CDR3 has 12 residues. The CDR3 reads CASSRGPYGYTF. Written as DNA, the CDR3 is TGTGCCAGTAGTCGGGGTCCCTATGGCTACACCTTC.

The J gene is TRBJ2-1, the V gene TRBV6-5, with D perhaps TRBD1 (6 bases). The CDR3 is 14 amino acids. Germline V gives CDR1 MNHEY, CDR2 SVGAGI. With 3 bases removed from V and 5 bases from J, the gap between germline ends came to 11 bases. CDR3 in amino acids: CASSYRDTDNEQFF. The CDR3 bases are TGTGCCAGCAGTTATAGGGACACTGACAATGAGCAGTTCTTC.

The V and J genes are TRBV9 and TRBJ2-3, with D perhaps matching TRBD2 (6 bases). CDR1 SGDLS and CDR2 YYNGEE come from the germline V gene. V was trimmed by 7 bases and J by 4 bases, leaving 19 bases between them. The CDR3 has 15 amino acids. The CDR3 loop reads CASSSAGTVADTQYF. CDR3 in DNA: TGTGCCAGCTCCTCGGCCGGGACTGTGGCAGATACGCAGTATTTT.

This clone was observed a single time. The chain couples TRBV9 to TRBJ1-4; no clear D. Germline assignment: CDR1 SGDLS and CDR2 YYNGEE. The CDR3 is 15 residues long. Trimming stripped 0 bases from V and 0 bases from J, with 6 bases between. CDR3 nucleotides: TGTGCCAGCAGCGTAGGGCCCGCAACTAATGAAAAACTGTTTTTT. Its protein product is CASSVGPATNEKLFF.

The chain joins TRBV7-6 to TRBJ2-7; 7 bases are shared with TRBD2. Germline CDR1 reads SGHVS; CDR2 reads FNYEAQ. The CDR3 runs 15 residues. With V trimmed by 1 base and J by 2 bases, 5 bases remained unmatched. The CDR3, as DNA: TGTGCCAGCAGCTTAGTTGGGGGGGGAACCTACGAGCAGTACTTC. Its translation: CASSLVGGGTYEQYF.

J is TRBJ1-1 and V is TRBV7-8, with 9 nucleotides matching TRBD1. Germline CDR1 is SGHVS and CDR2 is FQNEAQ. This CDR3 comprises 17 residues. V lost 1 base and J lost 5; bases outside the gene matches: 11. The CDR3 loop is CASSLELGTGLGTEAFF. The CDR3 DNA is TGTGCCAGCAGCTTAGAGTTAGGGACAGGGTTAGGGACTGAAGCTTTCTTT.

This sequence joins TRBV11-2 and TRBJ1-2; tentatively, D is TRBD1 (5 bases). From germline, CDR1 is SGHAT and CDR2 FQNNGV. Trimming cost V 8 bases and J 5 bases, with 24 bases left between them. The CDR3 is 16 residues long. As DNA, the CDR3 is TGTGCCAGCCAGGGTGCCCCAGGAGAGGAACTATATGGCTACACCTTC. Translated: CASQGAPGEELYGYTF.

This CDR3 is CASSPAGSSYEQYF. CDR3 sequence (DNA): TGTGCCAGCAGTCCGGCAGGGTCCTCCTACGAGCAGTACTTC. This rearrangement joins TRBV2 to TRBJ2-7, with TRBD1 as a possible D gene (5 bases). The CDR3 contains 14 residues. Deletions cut 5 bases from V and 0 bases from J, with 11 bases between. Germline V lookup: CDR1 SNHLY, CDR2 FYNNEI.

The rearrangement uses TRBV19 and TRBJ2-2; D might be TRBD1 (5 bases). Trimming took off 1 base at V and 7 bases at J, with 13 bases between the two ends. The CDR3 consists of 15 residues. Germline V gives CDR1 LNHDA, CDR2 SQIVND (reference sequence). The CDR3 region is CASSIVWQGGGELFF. In nucleotides, the CDR3 is TGTGCCAGTAGTATAGTGTGGCAGGGTGGCGGGGAGCTGTTTTTT.

The rearrangement uses TRBV6-6 and TRBJ2-3, with 12 bases aligning to TRBD2. Germline V gene data show CDR1 as MNHNY and CDR2 as SVGAGI (reference sequence). V shed 6 bases and J 5 bases; nucleotides not matched to a gene: 6. CDR3 size: 15 residues. CDR3 in DNA: TGTGCCAGCAGACAACTAGCGGGGGGTGTAGATACGCAGTATTTT. Protein: CASRQLAGGVDTQYF.

The chain has TRBV5-8 and TRBJ2-3; TRBD1 aligns across 8 bases. The germline CDR1 and CDR2 sequences are SGHTS and YDEGEE. The CDR3 length is 15 residues. Trimming cost V 5 bases and J 2 bases; bases outside gene matches: 7. The CDR3, as DNA: TGTGCCAGCAGTCTCCGGGACAGGCCCACAGATACGCAGTATTTT. Its translation is CASSLRDRPTDTQYF.

J is TRBJ2-7 and V is TRBV5-6, with TRBD2 matching over 7 bases. J gave up 2 bases and V 4 bases, and 6 bases lay outside the gene matches. CDR1 is SGHDT and CDR2 is YYEEEE in the germline V gene. The CDR3 runs 14 residues. DNA of the CDR3: TGTGCCAGCAGCCAAGGGGAGGGGCCCTACGAGCAGTACGTC. Its translation is CASSQGEGPYEQYV.

CDR3 in DNA: TGTGCCAGCAGCTTAACGAGACAGGGCGGGACGAACACTGAAGCTTTCTTT. This codes for CASSLTRQGGTNTEAFF. This chain links TRBV7-3 with TRBJ1-1; 7 bases align to TRBD1. Losses at the gene ends were 0 bases for V and 1 base for J; bases not matched to a gene: 8. Germline V gives CDR1 SGHTA, CDR2 FQGTGA. The CDR3 sequence is 17 residues long.

V usage is TRBV7-9 and J usage is TRBJ1-3; D is ambiguous. Trimming removed 5 bases from V and 1 base from J, with 12 bases in between. Germline CDR1 SEHNR, CDR2 FQNEAQ (reference sequence). The CDR3 runs to 15 residues. CDR3 amino acids: CASSPPVFSGNTIYF. CDR3 DNA sequence: TGTGCCAGCAGCCCACCGGTTTTTTCTGGAAACACCATATATTTT.

The CDR3 DNA follows: TGTGCCAGCAGCTTATATTCTAGCGGGGGGGCGAACACCGGGGAGCTGTTTTTT. It is translated as CASSLYSSGGANTGELFF. The chain employs TRBV7-6 and TRBJ2-2, with 12 positions matching TRBD2. The germline V gene encodes CDR1 SGHVS and CDR2 FNYEAQ. V dropped 2 bases and J dropped 0; count of bases not matched to a gene: 4. The CDR3 is 18 residues long.

The rearrangement uses TRBV6-5 and TRBJ2-7, with D possibly matching TRBD2 (6 bases). V was pared by 5 bases and J by 6 bases, with 8 bases between. Looked up from germline, CDR1 is MNHEY and CDR2 is SVGAGI. This CDR3 spans 11 amino acids. The DNA for the CDR3 is TGTGCCAGCAGTGACGGGAGCGAGCAGTACGTC. The encoded protein is CASSDGSEQYV.

The chain combines TRBV5-8 with TRBJ2-7; D gene ambiguous. Between the trimmed V and J ends, which lost 0 bases and 7 bases, there was a span of 8 bases. This CDR3 contains 12 residues. Germline V gene lookup returns CDR1 SGHTS and CDR2 YDEGEE. This chain's CDR3 is CASSLAGPEQYV. The CDR3 nucleotides are TGTGCCAGCAGCTTGGCCGGCCCGGAGCAGTACGTC.

The chain joins TRBV5-1 to TRBJ2-5; the D gene is possibly TRBD1 (6 bases). Germline lookup yields CDR1 SGHRS and CDR2 YFSETQ. V was pared by 6 bases and J by 4 bases, with 16 bases between. This CDR3 has 14 amino acids. This CDR3 is CASTLLQGGETQYF. The DNA for the CDR3 is TGCGCCAGCACCCTCTTACAGGGTGGAGAGACCCAGTACTTC.